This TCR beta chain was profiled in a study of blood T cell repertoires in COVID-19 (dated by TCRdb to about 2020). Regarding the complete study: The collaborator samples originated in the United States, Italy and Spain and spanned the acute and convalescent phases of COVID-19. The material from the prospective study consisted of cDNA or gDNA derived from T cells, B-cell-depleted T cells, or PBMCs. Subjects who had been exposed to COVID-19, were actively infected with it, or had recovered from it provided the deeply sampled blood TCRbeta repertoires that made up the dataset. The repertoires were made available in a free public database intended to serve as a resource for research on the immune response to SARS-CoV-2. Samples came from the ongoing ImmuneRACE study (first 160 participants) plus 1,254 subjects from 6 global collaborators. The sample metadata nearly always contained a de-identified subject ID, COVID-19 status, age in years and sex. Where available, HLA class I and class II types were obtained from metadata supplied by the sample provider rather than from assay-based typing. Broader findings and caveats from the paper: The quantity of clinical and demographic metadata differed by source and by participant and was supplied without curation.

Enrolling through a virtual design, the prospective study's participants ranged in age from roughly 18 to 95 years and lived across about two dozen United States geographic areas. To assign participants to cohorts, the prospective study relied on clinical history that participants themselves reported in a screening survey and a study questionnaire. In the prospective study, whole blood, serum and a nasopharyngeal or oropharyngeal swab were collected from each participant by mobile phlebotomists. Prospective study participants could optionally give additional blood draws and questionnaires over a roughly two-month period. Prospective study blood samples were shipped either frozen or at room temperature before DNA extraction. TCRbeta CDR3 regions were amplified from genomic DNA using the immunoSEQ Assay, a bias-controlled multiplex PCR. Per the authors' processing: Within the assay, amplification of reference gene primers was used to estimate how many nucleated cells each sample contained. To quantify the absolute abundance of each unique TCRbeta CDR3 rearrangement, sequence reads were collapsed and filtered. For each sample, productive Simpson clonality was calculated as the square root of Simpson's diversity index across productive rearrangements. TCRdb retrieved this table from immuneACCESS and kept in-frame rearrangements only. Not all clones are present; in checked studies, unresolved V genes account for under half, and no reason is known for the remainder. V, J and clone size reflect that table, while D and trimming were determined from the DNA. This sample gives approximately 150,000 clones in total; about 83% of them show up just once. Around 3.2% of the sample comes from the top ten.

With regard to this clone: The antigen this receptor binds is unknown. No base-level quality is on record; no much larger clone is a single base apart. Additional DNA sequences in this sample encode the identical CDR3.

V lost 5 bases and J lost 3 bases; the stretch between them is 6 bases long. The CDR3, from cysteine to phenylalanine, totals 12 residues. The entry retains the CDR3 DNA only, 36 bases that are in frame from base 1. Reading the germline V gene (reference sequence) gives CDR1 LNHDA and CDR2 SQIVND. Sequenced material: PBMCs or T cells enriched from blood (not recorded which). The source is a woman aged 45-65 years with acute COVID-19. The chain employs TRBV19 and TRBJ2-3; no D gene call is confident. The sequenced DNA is TGTGCCAGTAGTTTTCGTACAGATACGCAGTATTTT. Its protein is CASSFRTDTQYF.